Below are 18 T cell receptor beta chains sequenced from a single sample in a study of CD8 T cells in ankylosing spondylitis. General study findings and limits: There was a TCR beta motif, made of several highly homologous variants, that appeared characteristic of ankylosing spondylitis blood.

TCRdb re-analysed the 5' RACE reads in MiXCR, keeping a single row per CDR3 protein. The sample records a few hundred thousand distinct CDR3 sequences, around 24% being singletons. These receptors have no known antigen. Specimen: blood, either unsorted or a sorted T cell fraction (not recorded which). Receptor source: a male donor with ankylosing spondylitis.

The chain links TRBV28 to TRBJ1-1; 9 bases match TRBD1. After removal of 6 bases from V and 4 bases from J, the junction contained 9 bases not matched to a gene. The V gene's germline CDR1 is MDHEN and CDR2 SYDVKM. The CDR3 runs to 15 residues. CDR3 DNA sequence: TGTGCCAGCAGGCCATACCCGACAGGGGGCACTGAAGCTTTCTTT. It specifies CASRPYPTGGTEAFF.

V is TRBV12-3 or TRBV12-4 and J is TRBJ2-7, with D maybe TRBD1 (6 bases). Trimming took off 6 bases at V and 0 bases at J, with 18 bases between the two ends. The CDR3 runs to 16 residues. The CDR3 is CASSLGQIQSSYEQYF. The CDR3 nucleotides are TGTGCCAGCAGCCTCGGACAGATCCAAAGCTCCTACGAGCAGTACTTC.

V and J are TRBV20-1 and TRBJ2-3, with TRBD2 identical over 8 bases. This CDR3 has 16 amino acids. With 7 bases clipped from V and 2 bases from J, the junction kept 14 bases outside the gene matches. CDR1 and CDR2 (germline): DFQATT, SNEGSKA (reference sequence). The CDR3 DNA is TGCAGTGTCCAACTGGGGCTAGCGGGCTACACAGATACGCAGTATTTT. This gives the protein CSVQLGLAGYTDTQYF.

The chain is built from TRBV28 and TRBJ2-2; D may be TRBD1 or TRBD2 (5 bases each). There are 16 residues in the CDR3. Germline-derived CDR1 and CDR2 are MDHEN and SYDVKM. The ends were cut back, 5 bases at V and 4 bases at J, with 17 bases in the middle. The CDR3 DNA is TGTGCCAGCAGTGGGCCCGGGGACGACTTCACCGGGGAGCTGTTTTTT. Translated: CASSGPGDDFTGELFF.

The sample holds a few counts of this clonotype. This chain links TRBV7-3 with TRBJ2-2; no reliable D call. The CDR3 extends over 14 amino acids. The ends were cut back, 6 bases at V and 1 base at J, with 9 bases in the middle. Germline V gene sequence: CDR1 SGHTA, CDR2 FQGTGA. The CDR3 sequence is CASRKGENTGELFF. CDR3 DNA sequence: TGTGCCAGCAGAAAAGGAGAGAACACCGGGGAGCTGTTTTTT.

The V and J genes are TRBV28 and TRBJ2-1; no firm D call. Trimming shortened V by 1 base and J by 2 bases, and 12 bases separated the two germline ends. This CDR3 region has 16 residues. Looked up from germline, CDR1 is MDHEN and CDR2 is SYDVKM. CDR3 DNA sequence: TGTGCCAGCAGTTTATTTCAACAGTTTCCCTACAATGAGCAGTTCTTC. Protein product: CASSLFQQFPYNEQFF.

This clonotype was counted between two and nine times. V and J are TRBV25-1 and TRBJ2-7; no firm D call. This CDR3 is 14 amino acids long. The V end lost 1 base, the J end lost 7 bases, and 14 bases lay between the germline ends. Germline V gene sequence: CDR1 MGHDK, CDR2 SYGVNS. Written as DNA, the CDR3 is TGTGCCAGCAGTGAATTCACAGCTTCTCGGGAGCAGTACTTC. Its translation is CASSEFTASREQYF.

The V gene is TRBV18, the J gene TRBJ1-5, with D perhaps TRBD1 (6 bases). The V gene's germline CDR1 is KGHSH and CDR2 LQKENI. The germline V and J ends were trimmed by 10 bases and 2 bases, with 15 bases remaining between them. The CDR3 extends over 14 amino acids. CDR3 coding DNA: TGTGCCATGCGAAGGGGGGGCCGCAATCAGCCCCAGCATTTT. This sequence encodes CAMRRGGRNQPQHF.

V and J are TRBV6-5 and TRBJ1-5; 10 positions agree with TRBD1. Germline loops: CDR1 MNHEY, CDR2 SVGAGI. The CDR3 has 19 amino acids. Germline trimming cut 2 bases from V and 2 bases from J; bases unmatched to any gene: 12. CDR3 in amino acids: CASSYGVWSGTGGNQPQHF. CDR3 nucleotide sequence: TGTGCCAGCAGTTACGGCGTATGGTCCGGGACAGGGGGCAATCAGCCCCAGCATTTT.

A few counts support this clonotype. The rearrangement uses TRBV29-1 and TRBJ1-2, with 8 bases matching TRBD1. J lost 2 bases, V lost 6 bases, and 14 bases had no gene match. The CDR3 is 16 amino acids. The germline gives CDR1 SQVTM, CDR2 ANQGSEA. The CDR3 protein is CSVPQLAGGGNYGYTF. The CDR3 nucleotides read TGCAGCGTGCCCCAGCTCGCAGGGGGCGGGAACTATGGCTACACCTTC.

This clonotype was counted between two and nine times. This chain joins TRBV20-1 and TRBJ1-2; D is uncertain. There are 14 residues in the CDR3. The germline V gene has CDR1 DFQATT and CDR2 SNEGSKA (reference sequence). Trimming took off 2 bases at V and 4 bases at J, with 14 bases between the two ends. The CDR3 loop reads CSARLLGISYGYTF. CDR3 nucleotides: TGCAGTGCTAGACTCCTGGGGATCAGCTATGGCTACACCTTC.

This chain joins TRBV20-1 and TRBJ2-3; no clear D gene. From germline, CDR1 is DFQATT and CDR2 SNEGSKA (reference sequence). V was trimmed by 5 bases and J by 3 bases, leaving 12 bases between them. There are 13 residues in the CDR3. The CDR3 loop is CSAFKRRTDTQYF. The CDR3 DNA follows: TGCAGTGCTTTCAAACGGAGAACAGATACGCAGTATTTT.

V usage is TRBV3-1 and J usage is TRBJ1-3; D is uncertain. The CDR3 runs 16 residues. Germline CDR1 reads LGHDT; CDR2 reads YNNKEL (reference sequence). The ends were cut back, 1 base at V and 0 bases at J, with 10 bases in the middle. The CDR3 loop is CASSQAIGFSGNTIYF. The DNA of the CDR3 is TGTGCCAGCAGCCAAGCTATCGGCTTCTCTGGAAACACCATATATTTT.

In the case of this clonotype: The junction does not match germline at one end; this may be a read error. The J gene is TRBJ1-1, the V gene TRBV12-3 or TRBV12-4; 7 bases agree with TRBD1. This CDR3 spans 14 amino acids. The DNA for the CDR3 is TGTGTCAGCAGCCCGACAGGGACGAACACTGAAGCTTTCTTT. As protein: CVSSPTGTNTEAFF.

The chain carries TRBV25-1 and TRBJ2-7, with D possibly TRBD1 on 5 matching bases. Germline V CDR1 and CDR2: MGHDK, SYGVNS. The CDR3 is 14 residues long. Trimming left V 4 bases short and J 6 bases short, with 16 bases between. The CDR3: CASSAPDGASEQYF. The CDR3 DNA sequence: TGTGCCAGCAGTGCCCCCGATGGGGCTTCCGAGCAGTACTTC.

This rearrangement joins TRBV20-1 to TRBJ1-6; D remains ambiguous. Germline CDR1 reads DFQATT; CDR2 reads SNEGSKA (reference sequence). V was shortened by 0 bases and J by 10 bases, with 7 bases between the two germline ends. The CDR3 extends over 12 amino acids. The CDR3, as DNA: TGCAGTGCTAGAGACCCGGTATCACCCCTCCACTTT. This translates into CSARDPVSPLHF.

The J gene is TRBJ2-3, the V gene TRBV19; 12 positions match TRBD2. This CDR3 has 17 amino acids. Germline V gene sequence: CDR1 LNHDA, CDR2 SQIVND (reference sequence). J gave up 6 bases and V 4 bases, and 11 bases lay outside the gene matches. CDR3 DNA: TGTGCCAGTAGTAAGACGGGACTAGCGGGTCCGTTGGATACGCAGTATTTT. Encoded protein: CASSKTGLAGPLDTQYF.

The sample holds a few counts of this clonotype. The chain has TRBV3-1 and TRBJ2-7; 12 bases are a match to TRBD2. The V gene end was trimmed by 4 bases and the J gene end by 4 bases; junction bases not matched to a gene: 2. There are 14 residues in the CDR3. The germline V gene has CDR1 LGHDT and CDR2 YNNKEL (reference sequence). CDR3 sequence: CASSLTSGRYEQYF. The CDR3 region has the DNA TGTGCCAGCAGCCTGACTAGCGGGAGATACGAGCAGTACTTC.